The 32 T cell receptor beta chains presented below share a single source sample, sequenced in a study of cytotoxic CD8 clonotypes in ibrutinib-treated CLL. Here immunoSEQ multiplex PCR was the method, and the copy in TCRdb shows in-frame clones only, minus some. The sample shows hundreds of thousands of clones, 65% to 80% of them seen only once. The source was PBMCs, collected after 12 months of ibrutinib treatment. These receptors were collected from a human donor with chronic lymphocytic leukemia.

This clone has more than one count but fewer than ten. This chain uses TRBV27 with TRBJ2-7; TRBD2 aligns across 8 bases. The CDR3 is made up of 16 amino acids. CDR1 is MNHEY and CDR2 is SMNVEV in the germline V gene (reference sequence). The V and J ends lost 7 bases and 2 bases, in that order; junction bases with no gene match: 13. This chain's CDR3 is CASKGGPGGATYEQYF. The CDR3 bases are TGTGCCAGCAAGGGGGGCCCGGGAGGGGCTACCTACGAGCAGTACTTC.

The V and J genes are TRBV30 and TRBJ2-3; D gene unclear. Trimming shortened V by 1 base and J by 6 bases, and 11 bases separated the two germline ends. Germline V gene lookup returns CDR1 GTSNPN and CDR2 SVGIG (reference sequence). The CDR3 consists of 13 residues. This CDR3 is CAWSAQIGDTQYF. DNA for the CDR3: TGTGCCTGGAGTGCACAGATTGGGGATACGCAGTATTTT. Together with reference TRBV30 and TRBJ2-3, the CDR3 gives the full variable domain: SQTIHQWPATLVQPVGSPLSLECTVEGTSNPNLYWYRQAAGRGLQLLFYSVGIGQISSEVPQNLSASRPQDRQFILSSKKLLLSDSGFYLCAWSAQIGDTQYFGPGTRLTVL.

This clone was counted between two and nine times. CDR3 in DNA: TGCGCCAGCAGCCAAGAAGATCGGCCTCGGGCTGAAGCTTTCTTT. Its protein is CASSQEDRPRAEAFF. The V call is TRBV4-1, the J call TRBJ1-1; D is uncertain. This CDR3 has 15 amino acids. Per the germline V gene, CDR1 is MGHRA and CDR2 is YSYEKL. Trimming took off 0 bases at V and 6 bases at J, with 14 bases between the two ends.

This clone is medium-sized in the sample. The chain has TRBV6-5 and TRBJ1-2, with D perhaps TRBD1 (6 bases). The CDR3 is made up of 13 amino acids. Germline CDR1 reads MNHEY; CDR2 reads SVGAGI. V was cut by 2 bases and J by 4 bases, with 8 bases left in between. The CDR3 sequence is CASSYGGAYGYTF. CDR3 bases: TGTGCCAGCAGTTACGGGGGGGCCTATGGCTACACCTTC.

The V call is TRBV6-4, the J call TRBJ1-2; D ambiguous. The CDR3 is 13 residues long. V lost 0 bases to trimming and J lost 7 bases, with 9 bases between them. Germline CDR1 is MRHNA and CDR2 is SNTAGT. DNA for the CDR3: TGTGCCAGCAGTGACTCTCCGTCGGTTGGCTACACCTTC. Translating gives CASSDSPSVGYTF.

The V call is TRBV29-1, the J call TRBJ1-2; D remains ambiguous. Germline CDR1 is SQVTM and CDR2 is ANQGSEA. The CDR3 spans 13 residues. V lost 7 bases to trimming and J lost 2 bases, with 14 bases between them. The CDR3 bases are TGCAGCGCCTCGACACGGCAAAACTATGGCTACACCTTC. Encoded protein: CSASTRQNYGYTF.

V and J are TRBV19 and TRBJ1-4; TRBD1 might be the D (6 bases). The germline CDR1 and CDR2 sequences are LNHDA and SQIVND (reference sequence). V dropped 8 bases and J dropped 7 bases, with 14 bases sitting between them. The length of the CDR3 is 13 residues. The CDR3 here is CASVQGLGEKLFF. The CDR3 DNA reads TGTGCCAGTGTACAGGGATTGGGTGAAAAACTGTTTTTT. The full variable domain, in which reference TRBV19 and TRBJ1-4 provide the parts outside the CDR3, is DGGITQSPKYLFRKEGQNVTLSCEQNLNHDAMYWYRQDPGQGLRLIYYSQIVNDFQKGDIAEGYSVSREKKESFPLTVTSAQKNPTAFYLCASVQGLGEKLFFGSGTQLSVL.

This clone was counted between two and nine times. The CDR3 is CASSFRLAGGQETQYF. CDR3 nucleotide sequence: TGTGCCAGCAGTTTCAGACTAGCGGGAGGGCAAGAGACCCAGTACTTC. The V and J genes are TRBV27 and TRBJ2-5; 14 nucleotides align to TRBD2. This CDR3 has 16 amino acids. J gave up 2 bases and V 3 bases, and 2 bases lay outside the gene matches. The V gene's germline CDR1 is MNHEY and CDR2 SMNVEV (reference sequence).

This clone was seen more than once but under ten times. The chain uses TRBV6-6 and TRBJ1-2, with D uncertain. The CDR3 is 15 residues long. V was trimmed by 2 bases and J by 1 base, leaving 11 bases between them. CDR1 MNHNY and CDR2 SVGAGI come from the germline V gene (reference sequence). The chain's CDR3 is CASSYRLGFNYGYTF. The CDR3 DNA is TGTGCCAGCAGTTACAGGCTGGGTTTTAACTATGGCTACACCTTC.

V gene TRBV7-9 combines with J gene TRBJ2-2, with 7 nucleotides matching TRBD1. Germline V gives CDR1 SEHNR, CDR2 FQNEAQ (reference sequence). The CDR3 length is 13 residues. After removal of 2 bases from V and 6 bases from J, the junction contained 0 bases not matched to a gene. The CDR3 is CASSLQGAGELFF. CDR3 nucleotides: TGTGCCAGCAGCTTACAGGGGGCCGGGGAGCTGTTTTTT.

The chain couples TRBV19 to TRBJ2-1; TRBD2 matches 8 bases. This CDR3 spans 16 amino acids. V gave up 10 bases and J gave up 9 bases; unmatched junction bases: 20. Germline V gene data show CDR1 as LNHDA and CDR2 as SQIVND (reference sequence). The CDR3 nucleotides read TGTGCCACCTCGGGGGGGCATAGGGAAGGGTCAAGTGAGCAGTTCTTC. Amino acid sequence: CATSGGHREGSSEQFF.

J is TRBJ1-1 and V is TRBV18, with D unresolved. Germline values: CDR1 KGHSH, CDR2 LQKENI. The CDR3 length is 13 residues. Trimming pared 8 bases from V and 4 bases from J, leaving 14 bases between. CDR3: CASPGVGLTEAFF. CDR3 sequence (DNA): TGTGCCAGCCCTGGGGTTGGGCTCACTGAAGCTTTCTTT.

V gene TRBV6-1 combines with J gene TRBJ2-7, with D uncertain. Germline-derived CDR1 and CDR2 are MNHNS and SASEGT. V gave up 4 bases and J gave up 0 bases, with 13 bases separating them. The CDR3 consists of 15 residues. Here the CDR3 reads CASSGGRLSSYEQYF. CDR3 nucleotide sequence: TGTGCCAGCAGTGGAGGACGGCTAAGCTCCTACGAGCAGTACTTC.

This chain links TRBV7-2 with TRBJ2-5; perhaps TRBD1 as D (5 bases). The V end was cut by 4 bases, the J end by 12 bases, with 12 bases between. Germline assignment: CDR1 SGHTA and CDR2 FQGNSA. The CDR3 contains 11 residues. The CDR3 region is CASSSRQKKYF. CDR3 coding DNA: TGTGCCAGCAGCTCCCGACAGAAGAAGTACTTC. Full variable domain (missing parts from reference TRBV7-2 and TRBJ2-5): GAGVSQSPSNKVTEKGKDVELRCDPISGHTALYWYRQSLGQGLEFLIYFQGNSAPDKSGLPSDRFSAERTGGSVSTLTIQRTQQEDSAVYLCASSSRQKKYFGPGTRLLVL.

The chain combines TRBV5-1 with TRBJ2-2; 7 bases match TRBD1. CDR3 length: 16 residues. Germline V gene sequence: CDR1 SGHRS, CDR2 YFSETQ. With 6 bases clipped from V and 0 bases from J, the junction kept 8 bases outside the gene matches. CDR3 residues: CASTRDSLTNTGELFF. The CDR3 region has the DNA TGCGCCAGCACCAGGGACAGCCTTACGAACACCGGGGAGCTGTTTTTT.

The V and J genes are TRBV7-2 and TRBJ2-7, with D perhaps matching TRBD2 (5 bases). The V and J ends lost 1 base and 2 bases respectively, with 12 bases between them. The CDR3 is 15 residues long. CDR1 SGHTA and CDR2 FQGNSA come from the germline V gene. The chain's CDR3 is CASSLGQGSTYEQYF. The DNA for the CDR3 is TGTGCCAGCAGCTTAGGGCAAGGGAGTACCTACGAGCAGTACTTC.

In this sample, this clone turned up a few times. This chain links TRBV28 with TRBJ1-1, with D hard to call. With 1 base removed from V and 11 bases from J, the gap between germline ends came to 8 bases. There are 11 residues in the CDR3. Germline CDR1 reads MDHEN; CDR2 reads SYDVKM. The CDR3 coding sequence is TGTGCCAGCAGTTTATCGGTGGAGGCTTTCTTT. It is translated as CASSLSVEAFF.

This clone was detected many times. This chain connects TRBV6-6 to TRBJ1-5, with D hard to call. Germline V gene lookup returns CDR1 MNHNY and CDR2 SVGAGI (reference sequence). The CDR3 length is 13 residues. Trimming stripped 1 base from V and 4 bases from J, with 5 bases between. This chain's CDR3 is CASSYLGNQPQHF. The CDR3 bases are TGTGCCAGCAGTTACTTAGGGAATCAGCCCCAGCATTTT.

This clone was counted ten times or more. This chain links TRBV30 with TRBJ2-1; no firm D call. This CDR3 has 15 residues. CDR1 is GTSNPN, CDR2 SVGIG, per germline (reference sequence). V was clipped by 1 base and J by 3 bases, with 13 bases between them. This CDR3 reads CAWSAATSFYNEQFF. The DNA of the CDR3 is TGTGCCTGGAGTGCCGCGACCAGCTTCTACAATGAGCAGTTCTTC.

The chain joins TRBV18 to TRBJ2-3; 9 nucleotides line up with TRBD2. This CDR3 has 16 amino acids. CDR1 is KGHSH and CDR2 is LQKENI in the germline V gene. With 0 bases clipped from V and 3 bases from J, the junction kept 4 bases outside the gene matches. CDR3 sequence: CASSPPRLAGTDTQYF. The CDR3 DNA is TGTGCCAGCTCACCACCGAGGCTAGCGGGGACAGATACGCAGTATTTT.

The V gene is TRBV4-3, the J gene TRBJ1-1, with D maybe TRBD1 (5 bases). V lost 0 bases to trimming and J lost 3 bases, with 11 bases between them. Per the germline V gene, CDR1 is LGHNA and CDR2 is YSLEER. The CDR3 is 15 amino acids. This CDR3 is CASSQEGRGDTEAFF. In nucleotides, the CDR3 is TGCGCCAGCAGCCAAGAGGGTCGAGGGGACACTGAAGCTTTCTTT.

The rearrangement joins TRBV2 to TRBJ2-7; D gene ambiguous. Trimming pared 6 bases from V and 4 bases from J, leaving 10 bases between. CDR3 length equals 12 residues. Germline CDR1 SNHLY, CDR2 FYNNEI. In DNA, the CDR3 is TGTGCCAGCAGAGACGACGGGTACGAGCAGTACTTC. The encoded protein is CASRDDGYEQYF.

V is TRBV27 and J is TRBJ1-1; D gene ambiguous. CDR1 and CDR2 from the germline V gene are MNHEY and SMNVEV (reference sequence). This CDR3 region has 14 residues. Trimming took 2 bases from V and 4 from J, leaving 11 bases between them. The CDR3 protein is CASSLKMTATEAFF. The CDR3 DNA follows: TGTGCCAGCAGTTTAAAAATGACGGCCACTGAAGCTTTCTTT.

This chain links TRBV30 with TRBJ1-4; a possible D gene is TRBD1 (6 bases). Germline V gene lookup returns CDR1 GTSNPN and CDR2 SVGIG (reference sequence). Trimming pared 0 bases from V and 7 bases from J, leaving 12 bases between. The CDR3 is 14 residues long. CDR3 nucleotides: TGTGCCTGGAGTGTAGGTAAAGGGGGTGAAAAACTGTTTTTT. Translated: CAWSVGKGGEKLFF.

The chain combines TRBV5-1 with TRBJ1-2; no clear D gene. This CDR3 has 12 amino acids. Per germline, CDR1 SGHRS and CDR2 YFSETQ. The germline V and J ends were trimmed by 4 bases and 8 bases, with 12 bases remaining between them. CDR3 sequence (DNA): TGCGCCAGCAGCCTCCCGGGAGAGGGCTACACCTTC. It is translated as CASSLPGEGYTF.

The chain is built from TRBV5-4 and TRBJ2-7; 16 bases agree with TRBD2. After removal of 5 bases from V and 1 base from J, the junction contained 6 bases not matched to a gene. Per the germline V gene, CDR1 is SGHNT and CDR2 is YYREEE (reference sequence). This CDR3 is 17 amino acids long. Here the CDR3 DNA reads TGTGCCAGCAGAACGGGACTAGCGGGAGGGCAGTCCTACGAGCAGTACTTC. Protein product: CASRTGLAGGQSYEQYF.

In this sample, this clone turned up once. The rearrangement joins TRBV29-1 to TRBJ2-7; D unresolved. V was shortened by 6 bases and J by 5 bases, with 20 bases between the two germline ends. The CDR3 runs to 14 residues. Germline CDR1 and CDR2: SQVTM and ANQGSEA. CDR3 in amino acids: CSVSTIRRTNEQYF. For the CDR3, the DNA is TGCAGCGTCTCCACCATCCGCCGCACTAACGAGCAGTACTTC.

This clone was recorded only once. The V and J genes are TRBV5-1 and TRBJ1-1, with D unresolved. Germline V lookup: CDR1 SGHRS, CDR2 YFSETQ. V lost 0 bases to trimming and J lost 1 base, with 7 bases between them. CDR3 length equals 14 residues. The CDR3 here is CASSLAWANTEAFF. The CDR3 DNA is TGCGCCAGCAGCTTGGCGTGGGCGAACACTGAAGCTTTCTTT.

The chain is built from TRBV4-1 and TRBJ1-5; 7 positions match TRBD1. With 3 bases clipped from V and 2 bases from J, the junction kept 4 bases outside the gene matches. CDR3 length: 15 amino acids. The germline CDR1 and CDR2 sequences are MGHRA and YSYEKL. The CDR3 bases are TGCGCCAGCAGCCAGGCCGGGACAGGCAATCAGCCCCAGCATTTT. Amino acids: CASSQAGTGNQPQHF.

This chain links TRBV29-1 with TRBJ2-5, with D unresolved. V was trimmed by 6 bases and J by 5 bases, leaving 16 bases between them. This CDR3 contains 13 residues. Germline values: CDR1 SQVTM, CDR2 ANQGSEA. DNA of the CDR3: TGCAGCGTCCGGGTGGGGTTCGGGGAGACCCAGTACTTC. This encodes CSVRVGFGETQYF.

The gene calls are TRBV29-1 and TRBJ2-3; TRBD2 might be the D (7 bases). The CDR3 spans 17 residues. The germline CDR1 and CDR2 sequences are SQVTM and ANQGSEA. V lost 6 bases and J lost 2, with 24 bases in between. The CDR3 nucleotides read TGCAGCGTAACAGGGTTATTGTCTAGCGGTTCCACAGATACGCAGTATTTT. Its protein product is CSVTGLLSSGSTDTQYF.

Only a few counts were recorded for this clone. The CDR3 reads CASSPGQYRGEKLFF. For the CDR3, the DNA is TGCGCCAGCAGCCCGGGACAGTACAGGGGTGAAAAACTGTTTTTT. This sequence joins TRBV5-1 and TRBJ1-4; 7 bases are a match to TRBD1. Germline lookup yields CDR1 SGHRS and CDR2 YFSETQ. Unmatched junction bases numbered 10, after V lost 4 bases and J lost 7 bases. This CDR3 is 15 amino acids long.